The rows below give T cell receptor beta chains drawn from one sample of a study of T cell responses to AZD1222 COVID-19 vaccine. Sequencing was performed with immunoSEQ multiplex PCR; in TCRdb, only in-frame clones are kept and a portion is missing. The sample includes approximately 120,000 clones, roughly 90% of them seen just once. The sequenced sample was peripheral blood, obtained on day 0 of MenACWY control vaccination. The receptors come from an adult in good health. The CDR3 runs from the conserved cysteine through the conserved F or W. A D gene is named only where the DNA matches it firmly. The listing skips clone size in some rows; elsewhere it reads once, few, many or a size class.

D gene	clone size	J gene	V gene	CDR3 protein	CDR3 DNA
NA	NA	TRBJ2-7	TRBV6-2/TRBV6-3	CASSTGTYSYEQYF	TGTGCCAGCAGTACCGGGACATACTCCTACGAGCAGTACTTC
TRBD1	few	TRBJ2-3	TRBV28	CASRDRPDTQYF	TGTGCCAGCAGGGACAGGCCAGATACGCAGTATTTT
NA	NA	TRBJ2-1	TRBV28	CASSQEYNEQFF	TGTGCCAGCAGTCAAGAGTACAATGAGCAGTTCTTC
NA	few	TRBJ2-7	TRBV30	CAWTRRLSYEQYF	TGTGCCTGGACAAGGCGGTTATCCTACGAGCAGTACTTC
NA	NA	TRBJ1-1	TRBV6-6	CASSYLPSFPPEAFF	TGTGCCAGCAGTTACCTTCCTTCTTTCCCTCCTGAAGCTTTCTTT
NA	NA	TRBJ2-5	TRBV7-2	CASSLGLHKETQYF	TGTGCCAGCAGCTTGGGCCTACACAAAGAGACCCAGTACTTC
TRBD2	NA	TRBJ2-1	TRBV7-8	CASAPPGGPSPYNEQFF	TGTGCCAGCGCTCCTCCGGGAGGGCCGAGTCCCTACAATGAGCAGTTCTTC
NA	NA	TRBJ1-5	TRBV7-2	CASSLRGAAQPQHF	TGTGCCAGCAGCTTGCGTGGGGCTGCTCAGCCCCAGCATTTT
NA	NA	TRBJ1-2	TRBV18	CASSGNGWTEYGYTF	TGTGCCAGCTCTGGTAATGGGTGGACGGAATATGGCTACACCTTC
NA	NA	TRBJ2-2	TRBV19	CASSIGRGAGTGELFF	TGTGCCAGTAGTATCGGGCGAGGGGCGGGCACCGGGGAGCTGTTTTTT
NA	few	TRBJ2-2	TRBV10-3	CAISQGVDTGELFF	TGTGCCATCAGTCAAGGAGTGGACACCGGGGAGCTGTTTTTT
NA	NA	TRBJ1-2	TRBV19	CATLVRGYGYTF	TGTGCCACCTTGGTGAGAGGCTATGGCTACACCTTC
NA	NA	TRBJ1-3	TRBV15	CATGADTIYF	TGTGCCACCGGGGCGGACACCATATATTTT
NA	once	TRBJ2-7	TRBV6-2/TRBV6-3	CASSPVRGGSYEQYF	TGTGCCAGCAGCCCGGTCCGTGGGGGTTCCTACGAGCAGTACTTC
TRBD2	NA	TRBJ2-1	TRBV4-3	CASSRGLAGASYNEQFF	TGCGCCAGCAGCCGGGGACTAGCGGGGGCTTCCTACAATGAGCAGTTCTTC
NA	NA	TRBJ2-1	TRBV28	CASRSGGLWNEQFF	TGTGCCAGCAGATCCGGGGGCTTGTGGAATGAGCAGTTCTTC
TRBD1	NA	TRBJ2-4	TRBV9	CASSLDRENIQYF	TGTGCCAGCAGCCTTGACAGGGAAAACATTCAGTACTTC
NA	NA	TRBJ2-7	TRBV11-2	CASSGGADEQYF	TGTGCCAGCAGCGGGGGGGCAGACGAGCAGTACTTC
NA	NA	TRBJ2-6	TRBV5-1	CASSSEVGAGANVLTF	TGCGCCAGCAGCTCGGAAGTGGGTGCTGGGGCCAACGTCCTGACTTTC
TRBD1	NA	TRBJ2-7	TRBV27	CASSLQGVGPYEQYF	TGTGCCAGCAGTTTACAGGGGGTGGGGCCCTACGAGCAGTACTTC
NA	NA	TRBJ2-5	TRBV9	CASSVEAMLQETQYF	TGTGCCAGCAGCGTAGAAGCGATGCTCCAAGAGACCCAGTACTTC
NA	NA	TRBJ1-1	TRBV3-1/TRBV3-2	CASSQDPGDTEAFF	TGTGCCAGCAGCCAAGATCCGGGTGATACTGAAGCTTTCTTT
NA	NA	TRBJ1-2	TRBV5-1	CASSLDHSNYGYTF	TGCGCCAGCAGCTTGGACCATTCTAACTATGGCTACACCTTC
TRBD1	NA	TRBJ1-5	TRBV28	CASSPGQLSQPQHF	TGTGCCAGCAGCCCGGGACAGCTTTCTCAGCCCCAGCATTTT
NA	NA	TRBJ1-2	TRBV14	CASRSSGGSYGYTF	TGTGCCAGCAGATCATCGGGGGGTTCGTATGGCTACACCTTC
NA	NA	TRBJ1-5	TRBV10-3	CAISESGYTGNQPQHF	TGTGCCATCAGTGAGTCTGGGTATACCGGCAATCAGCCCCAGCATTTT
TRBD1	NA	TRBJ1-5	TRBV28	CASRTLGTGYLQPQHF	TGTGCCAGCAGGACCTTGGGGACAGGGTATCTTCAGCCCCAGCATTTT
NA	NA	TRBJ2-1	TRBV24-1	CATSDSWGGNEQFF	TGTGCCACCAGTGATTCATGGGGAGGCAATGAGCAGTTCTTC
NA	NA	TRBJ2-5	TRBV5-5	CASSPDSQETQYF	TGTGCCAGCAGCCCGGACAGCCAAGAGACCCAGTACTTC
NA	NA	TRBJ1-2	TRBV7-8	CASSHGRRGVGDYGYTF	TGTGCCAGCAGCCACGGGAGGCGGGGGGTAGGTGACTATGGCTACACCTTC
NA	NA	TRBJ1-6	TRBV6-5	CASSYEGGGSPLHF	TGTGCCAGCAGTTACGAGGGGGGGGGTTCACCCCTCCACTTT
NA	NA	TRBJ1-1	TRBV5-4	CASRTENTEAFF	TGTGCCAGTAGGACAGAGAACACTGAAGCTTTCTTT
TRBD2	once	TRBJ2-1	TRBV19	CASSTGTSGRSSYNEQFF	TGTGCCAGTAGTACCGGGACTAGCGGGAGGAGCTCCTACAATGAGCAGTTCTTC
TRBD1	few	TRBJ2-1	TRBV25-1	CASRLGGQGANNEQFF	TGTGCCAGCAGACTAGGCGGGCAGGGGGCCAACAATGAGCAGTTCTTC
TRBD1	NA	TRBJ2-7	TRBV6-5	CASRDRGYEQYF	TGTGCCAGCCGCGACAGGGGGTACGAGCAGTACTTC
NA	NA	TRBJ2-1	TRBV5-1	CASSLGLGGNNEQFF	TGCGCCAGCAGCTTGGGGCTAGGGGGAAACAATGAGCAGTTCTTC
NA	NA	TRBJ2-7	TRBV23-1	CASSLRDIPYEQYF	TGCGCCAGCAGTCTCCGGGACATCCCCTACGAGCAGTACTTC
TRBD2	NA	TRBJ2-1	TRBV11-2	CASREAGTSVGEQFF	TGTGCCAGCAGAGAAGCCGGGACTAGCGTCGGTGAGCAGTTCTTC
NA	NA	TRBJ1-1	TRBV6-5	CASSPRENTEAFF	TGTGCCAGCAGTCCCAGGGAGAACACTGAAGCTTTCTTT
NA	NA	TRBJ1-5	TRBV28	CASVSGNNQPQHF	TGTGCCAGTGTATCGGGGAACAATCAGCCCCAGCATTTT
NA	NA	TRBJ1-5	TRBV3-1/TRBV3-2	CASSQNNQPQHF	TGTGCCAGCAGCCAGAACAATCAGCCCCAGCATTTT
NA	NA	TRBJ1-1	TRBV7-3	CASSSYGLPGGETFF	TGTGCCAGCAGCTCCTATGGCCTTCCCGGAGGCGAGACTTTCTTT
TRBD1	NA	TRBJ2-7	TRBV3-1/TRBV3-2	CASSPRTGGTYEQYF	TGTGCCAGCAGCCCTAGGACAGGGGGGACCTACGAGCAGTACTTC
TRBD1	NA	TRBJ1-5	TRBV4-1	CASSQKWTGTGGGQPQHF	TGCGCCAGCAGCCAAAAATGGACCGGGACAGGGGGCGGTCAGCCCCAGCATTTT
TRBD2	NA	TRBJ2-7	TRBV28	CASIRGLAPYEQYF	TGTGCCAGCATTAGGGGACTAGCCCCCTACGAGCAGTACTTC
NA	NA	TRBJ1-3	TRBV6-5	CAIITEGLGNTIYF	TGTGCCATTATAACAGAAGGGTTGGGAAACACCATATATTTT
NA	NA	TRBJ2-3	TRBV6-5	CASSYSGRSHTQYF	TGTGCCAGCAGTTACTCGGGCCGGTCGCATACGCAGTATTTT
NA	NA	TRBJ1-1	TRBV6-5	CASNEGANTEAFF	TGTGCCAGCAACGAAGGGGCGAACACTGAAGCTTTCTTT
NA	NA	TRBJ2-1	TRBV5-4	CASSLTASSYNEQFF	TGTGCCAGCAGCCTGACGGCAAGCTCCTACAATGAGCAGTTCTTC
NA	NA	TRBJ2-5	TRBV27	CASRELGGRETQYF	TGTGCCAGCAGAGAGCTAGGAGGGCGAGAGACCCAGTACTTC
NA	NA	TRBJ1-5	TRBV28	CASSLGQPYQPQHF	TGTGCCAGCAGTTTAGGGCAGCCTTACCAGCCCCAGCATTTT
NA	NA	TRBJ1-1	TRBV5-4	CASSRIGEAFF	TGTGCCAGCAGCCGGATTGGTGAAGCTTTCTTT
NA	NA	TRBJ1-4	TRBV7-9	CASSNGPRGEKLFF	TGTGCCAGCAGCAACGGACCTCGGGGCGAAAAACTGTTTTTT
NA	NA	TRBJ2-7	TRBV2	CASSEAPTPSYEQYF	TGTGCCAGCAGTGAAGCCCCGACTCCCTCCTACGAGCAGTACTTC